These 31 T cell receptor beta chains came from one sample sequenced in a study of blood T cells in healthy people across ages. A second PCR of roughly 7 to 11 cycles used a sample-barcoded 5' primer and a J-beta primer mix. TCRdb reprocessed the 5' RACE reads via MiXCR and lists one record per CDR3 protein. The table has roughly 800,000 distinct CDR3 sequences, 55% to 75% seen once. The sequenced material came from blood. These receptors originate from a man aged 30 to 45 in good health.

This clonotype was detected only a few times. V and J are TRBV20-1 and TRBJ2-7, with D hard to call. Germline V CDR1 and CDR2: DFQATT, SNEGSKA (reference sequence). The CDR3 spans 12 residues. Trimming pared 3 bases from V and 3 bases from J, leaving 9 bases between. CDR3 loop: CSASEENYEQYF. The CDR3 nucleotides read TGCAGTGCTAGTGAGGAGAACTACGAGCAGTACTTC.

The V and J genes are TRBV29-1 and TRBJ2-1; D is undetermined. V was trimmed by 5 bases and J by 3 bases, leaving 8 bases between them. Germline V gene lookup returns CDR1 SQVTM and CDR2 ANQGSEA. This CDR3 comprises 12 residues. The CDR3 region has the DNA TGCAGCGTTAGACTGGACTACAATGAGCAGTTCTTC. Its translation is CSVRLDYNEQFF.

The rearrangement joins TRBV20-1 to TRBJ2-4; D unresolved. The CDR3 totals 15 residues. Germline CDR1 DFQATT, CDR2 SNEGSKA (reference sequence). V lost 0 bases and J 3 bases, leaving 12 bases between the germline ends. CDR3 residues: CSAREGSPGKNIQYF. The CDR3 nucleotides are TGCAGTGCTAGAGAGGGTAGCCCGGGCAAAAACATTCAGTACTTC.

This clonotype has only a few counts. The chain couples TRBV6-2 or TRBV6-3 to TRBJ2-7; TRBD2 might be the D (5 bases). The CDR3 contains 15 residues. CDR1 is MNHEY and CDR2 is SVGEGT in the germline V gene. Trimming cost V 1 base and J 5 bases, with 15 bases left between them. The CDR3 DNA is TGTGCCAGCAGTTACTGGTCTAGCCGAGTCCACGAGCAGTACTTC. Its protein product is CASSYWSSRVHEQYF.

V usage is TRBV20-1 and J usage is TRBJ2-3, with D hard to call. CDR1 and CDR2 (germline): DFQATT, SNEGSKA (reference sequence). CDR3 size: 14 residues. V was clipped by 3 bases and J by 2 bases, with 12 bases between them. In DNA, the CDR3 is TGCAGTGCTAGGTACCAGCGTGTCACAGATACGCAGTATTTT. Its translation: CSARYQRVTDTQYF.

For the CDR3, the DNA is TGCAGTGCTAGGTATACAGGGGGCACTGAAGCTTTCTTT. Protein sequence: CSARYTGGTEAFF. The chain recombines TRBV20-1 with TRBJ1-1; 8 nucleotides agree with TRBD1. CDR1 is DFQATT, CDR2 SNEGSKA, per germline (reference sequence). The CDR3 runs to 13 residues. Trimming took 3 bases from V and 4 from J; bases not matched to a gene: 4.

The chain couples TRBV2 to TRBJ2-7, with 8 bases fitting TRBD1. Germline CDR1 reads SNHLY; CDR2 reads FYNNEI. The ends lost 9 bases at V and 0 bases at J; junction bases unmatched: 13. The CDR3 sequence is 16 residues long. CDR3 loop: CASAPRTGSSSYEQYF. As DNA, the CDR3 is TGTGCCAGTGCCCCAAGGACAGGGTCTAGCTCCTACGAGCAGTACTTC.

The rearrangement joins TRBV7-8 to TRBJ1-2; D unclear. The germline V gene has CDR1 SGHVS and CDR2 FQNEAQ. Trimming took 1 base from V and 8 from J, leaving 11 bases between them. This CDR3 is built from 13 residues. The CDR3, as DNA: TGTGCCAGCAGCTTAGAGTTGAGGGCCGGCTACACCTTC. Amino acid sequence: CASSLELRAGYTF.

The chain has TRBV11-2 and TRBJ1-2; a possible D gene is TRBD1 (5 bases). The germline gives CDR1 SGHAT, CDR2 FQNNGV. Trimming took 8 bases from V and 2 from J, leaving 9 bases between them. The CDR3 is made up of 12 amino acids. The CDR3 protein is CASQDKNYGYTF. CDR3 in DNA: TGTGCCAGCCAGGACAAGAACTATGGCTACACCTTC. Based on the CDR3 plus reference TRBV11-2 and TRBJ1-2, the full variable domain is EAGVAQSPRYKIIEKRQSVAFWCNPISGHATLYWYQQILGQGPKLLIQFQNNGVVDDSQLPKDRFSAERLKGVDSTLKIQPAKLEDSAVYLCASQDKNYGYTFGSGTRLTVV.

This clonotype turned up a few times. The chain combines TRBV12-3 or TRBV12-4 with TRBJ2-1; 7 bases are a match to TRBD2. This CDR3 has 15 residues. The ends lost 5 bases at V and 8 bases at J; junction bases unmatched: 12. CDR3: CASSPWGGTLDEQFF. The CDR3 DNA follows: TGTGCCAGCAGTCCTTGGGGGGGGACGTTGGATGAGCAGTTCTTC.

CDR3 residues: CSAERAGWPIKDTYNEQFF. The CDR3 DNA reads TGCAGTGCGGAGCGAGCAGGCTGGCCAATAAAAGATACCTACAATGAGCAGTTCTTC. The chain recombines TRBV20-1 with TRBJ2-1; D not certain. CDR1 DFQATT and CDR2 SNEGSKA come from the germline V gene (reference sequence). The CDR3 consists of 19 residues. The ends were cut back, 6 bases at V and 2 bases at J, with 29 bases in the middle.

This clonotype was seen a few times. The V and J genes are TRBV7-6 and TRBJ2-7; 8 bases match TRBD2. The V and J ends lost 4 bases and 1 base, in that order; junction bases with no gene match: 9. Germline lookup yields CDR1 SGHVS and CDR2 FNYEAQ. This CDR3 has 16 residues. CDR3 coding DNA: TGTGCCAGCAGCTCCGGTAGCGGGGTCTATTCCTACGAGCAGTACTTC. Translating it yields CASSSGSGVYSYEQYF.

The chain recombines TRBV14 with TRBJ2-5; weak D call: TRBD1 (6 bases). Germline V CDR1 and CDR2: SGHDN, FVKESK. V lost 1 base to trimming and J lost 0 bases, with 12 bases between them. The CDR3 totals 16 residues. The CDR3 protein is CASSQVQGSDQETQYF. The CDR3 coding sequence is TGTGCCAGCAGCCAAGTCCAGGGGTCGGACCAAGAGACCCAGTACTTC.

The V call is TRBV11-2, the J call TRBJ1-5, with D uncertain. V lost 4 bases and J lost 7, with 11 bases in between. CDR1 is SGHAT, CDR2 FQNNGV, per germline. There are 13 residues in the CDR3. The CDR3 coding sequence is TGTGCCAGCAGCTCAAGTGCGGGGCAGCCCCAGCATTTT. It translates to CASSSSAGQPQHF.

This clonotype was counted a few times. The CDR3 DNA reads TGTGCCAGCAGCCAAGTCGGGAGTAGGTCCTACAATGAGCAGTTCTTC. Encoded protein: CASSQVGSRSYNEQFF. The chain combines TRBV4-2 with TRBJ2-1, with TRBD2 as a possible D gene (6 bases). Trimming took 1 base from V and 1 from J, leaving 11 bases between them. The CDR3 spans 16 residues. Per the germline V gene, CDR1 is LGHNA and CDR2 is YNFKEQ.

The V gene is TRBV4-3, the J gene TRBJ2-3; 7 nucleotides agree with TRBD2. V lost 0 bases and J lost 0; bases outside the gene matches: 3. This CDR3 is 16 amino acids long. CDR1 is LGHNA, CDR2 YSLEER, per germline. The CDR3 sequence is CASSQDAAGSTDTQYF. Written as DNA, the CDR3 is TGCGCCAGCAGCCAAGATGCAGCGGGAAGCACAGATACGCAGTATTTT.

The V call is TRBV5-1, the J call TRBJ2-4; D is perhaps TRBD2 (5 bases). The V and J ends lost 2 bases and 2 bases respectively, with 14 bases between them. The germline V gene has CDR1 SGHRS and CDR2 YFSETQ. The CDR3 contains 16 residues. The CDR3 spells CASSFDSGTTKNIQYF. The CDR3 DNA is TGCGCCAGCAGCTTCGATTCGGGAACGACCAAAAACATTCAGTACTTC.

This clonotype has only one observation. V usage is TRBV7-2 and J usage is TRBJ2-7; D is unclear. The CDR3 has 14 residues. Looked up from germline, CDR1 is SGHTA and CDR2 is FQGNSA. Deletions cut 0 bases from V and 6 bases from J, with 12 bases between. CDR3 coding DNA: TGTGCCAGCAGCTTAGCCAATTTAGGATCCGAGCAGTACTTC. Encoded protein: CASSLANLGSEQYF.

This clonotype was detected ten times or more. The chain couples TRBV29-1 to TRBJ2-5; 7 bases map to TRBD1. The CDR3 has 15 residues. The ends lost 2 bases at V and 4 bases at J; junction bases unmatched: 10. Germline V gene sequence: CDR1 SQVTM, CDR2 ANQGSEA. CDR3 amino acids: CSVERRAGGAETQYF. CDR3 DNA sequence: TGCAGCGTTGAAAGGCGGGCAGGGGGTGCAGAGACCCAGTACTTC.

CDR3 bases: TGCAGTGCTTGGACTCTTCACTCCTACGAGCAGTACTTC. Encoded protein: CSAWTLHSYEQYF. V and J are TRBV20-1 and TRBJ2-7, with D tentatively TRBD2 (5 bases). The CDR3 spans 13 residues. Germline CDR1 reads DFQATT; CDR2 reads SNEGSKA (reference sequence). With 5 bases removed from V and 0 bases from J, the gap between germline ends came to 11 bases.

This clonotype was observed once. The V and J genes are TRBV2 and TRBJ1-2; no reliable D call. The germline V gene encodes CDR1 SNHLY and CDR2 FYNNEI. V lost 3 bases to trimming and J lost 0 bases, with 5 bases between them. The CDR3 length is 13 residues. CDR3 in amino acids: CASSDMANYGYTF. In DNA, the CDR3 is TGTGCCAGCAGTGATATGGCTAACTATGGCTACACCTTC.

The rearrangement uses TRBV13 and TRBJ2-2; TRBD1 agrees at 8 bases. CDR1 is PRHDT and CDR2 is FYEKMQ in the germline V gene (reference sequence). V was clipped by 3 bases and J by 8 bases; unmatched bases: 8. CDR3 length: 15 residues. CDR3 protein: CASSFRTGFGGELFF. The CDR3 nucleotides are TGTGCCAGCAGCTTCCGGACAGGGTTCGGTGGGGAGCTGTTTTTT.

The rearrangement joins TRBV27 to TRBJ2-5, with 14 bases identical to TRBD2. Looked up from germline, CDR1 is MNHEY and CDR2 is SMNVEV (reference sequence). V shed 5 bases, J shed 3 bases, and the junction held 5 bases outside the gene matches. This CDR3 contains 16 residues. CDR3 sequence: CASSLQTSGREETQYF. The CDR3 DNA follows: TGTGCCAGCAGTCTCCAGACTAGCGGGAGGGAAGAGACCCAGTACTTC.

CDR3 DNA: TGTGCCAGCGGCCTTAACCCGGTGGGACCAGATACGCAGTATTTT. Protein product: CASGLNPVGPDTQYF. The chain recombines TRBV4-2 with TRBJ2-3; perhaps D is TRBD1 or TRBD2 (5 bases each). There are 15 residues in the CDR3. The V and J ends lost 8 bases and 4 bases respectively, with 19 bases between them. CDR1 is LGHNA and CDR2 is YNFKEQ in the germline V gene.

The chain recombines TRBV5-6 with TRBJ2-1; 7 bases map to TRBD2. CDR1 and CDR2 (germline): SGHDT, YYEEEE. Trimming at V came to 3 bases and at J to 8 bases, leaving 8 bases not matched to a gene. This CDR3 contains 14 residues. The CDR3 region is CASSYVGRGDEQFF. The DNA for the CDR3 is TGTGCCAGCAGCTACGTAGGACGGGGGGATGAGCAGTTCTTC.

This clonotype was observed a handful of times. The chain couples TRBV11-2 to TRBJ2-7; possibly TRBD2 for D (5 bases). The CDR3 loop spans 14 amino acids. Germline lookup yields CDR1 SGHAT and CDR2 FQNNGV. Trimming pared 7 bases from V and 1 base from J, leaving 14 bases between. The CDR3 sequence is CASTIGLPSYEQYF. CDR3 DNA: TGTGCCAGCACCATTGGACTGCCTTCCTACGAGCAGTACTTC.

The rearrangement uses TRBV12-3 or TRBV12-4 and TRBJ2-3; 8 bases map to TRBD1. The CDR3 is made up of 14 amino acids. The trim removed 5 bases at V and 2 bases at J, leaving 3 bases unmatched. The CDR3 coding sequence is TGTGCCAGCAGTCGACAGGGGCCCACAGATACGCAGTATTTT. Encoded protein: CASSRQGPTDTQYF.

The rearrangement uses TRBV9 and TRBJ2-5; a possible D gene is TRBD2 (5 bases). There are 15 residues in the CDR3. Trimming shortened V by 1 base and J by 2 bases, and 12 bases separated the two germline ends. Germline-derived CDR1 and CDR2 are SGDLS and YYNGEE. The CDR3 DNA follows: TGTGCCAGCAGCGTATCTGGGAGTCAACAAGAGACCCAGTACTTC. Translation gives CASSVSGSQQETQYF.

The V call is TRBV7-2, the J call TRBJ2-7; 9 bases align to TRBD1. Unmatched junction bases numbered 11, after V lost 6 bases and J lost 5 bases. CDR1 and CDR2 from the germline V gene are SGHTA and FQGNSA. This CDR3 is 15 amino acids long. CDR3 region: CASSYTGGAPNEQYF. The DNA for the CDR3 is TGTGCCAGCAGTTACACAGGGGGCGCCCCCAACGAGCAGTACTTC.

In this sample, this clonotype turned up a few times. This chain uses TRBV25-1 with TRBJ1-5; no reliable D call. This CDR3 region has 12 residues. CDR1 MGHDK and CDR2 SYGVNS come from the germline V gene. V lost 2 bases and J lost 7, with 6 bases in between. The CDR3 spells CASSELGQPQHF. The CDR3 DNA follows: TGTGCCAGCAGTGAACTAGGACAGCCCCAGCATTTT.

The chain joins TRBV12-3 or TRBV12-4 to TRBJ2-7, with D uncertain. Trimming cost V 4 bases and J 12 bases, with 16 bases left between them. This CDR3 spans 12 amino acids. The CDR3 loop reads CASSSLVSKLYF. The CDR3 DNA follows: TGTGCCAGCAGTTCTCTCGTTTCTAAATTGTACTTC.